The TCR beta chain under discussion was sequenced for a study of blood T cell repertoires in COVID-19. The overall study: PBMCs, B-cell-depleted T cells, or T cells were the source of the cDNA or gDNA that made up the material.

Original handling: Amplifying reference gene primers gave estimates of nucleated cell counts. Profiled with immunoSEQ multiplex PCR; TCRdb holds only in-frame clones, not every one. D and trimming come from the DNA, and the V and J calls and clone size come from that table. This table holds roughly 80,000 clones, about four fifths found once. Germline values: CDR1 LNHDA, CDR2 SQIVND (reference sequence). Trimming removed 5 bases from V and 1 base from J, with 11 bases in between. This CDR3 comprises 14 residues. The gene calls are TRBV19 and TRBJ1-1; the D gene is possibly TRBD1 (6 bases). This TCR was recovered from a man aged 50 or older with acute or convalescent COVID-19. The sample taken for sequencing was peripheral blood. The CDR3 is CASSPSDRNTEAFF. CDR3 coding DNA: TGTGCCAGTAGTCCCTCGGACAGGAACACTGAAGCTTTCTTT.